The 10 T cell receptor beta chains below all came from one sample that was sequenced in a study of response to subunit inactivated influenza vaccine. TCRdb re-called the RT-PCR reads through MiXCR, storing one row per CDR3 protein. The sample comprises around 570,000 distinct CDR3 sequences, 11% of which are singletons, and approximately 11% rests with the top ten. The same specimen was also included in a second study, on T cells expressing NK-cell markers. That study reports: Making the TCR beta cDNA relied on 5'RACE template switching with UMIs.

Sequenced material: PBMCs from blood, taken on the day of vaccination. The receptors shown here come from a man aged 50-60 years who received an inactivated influenza vaccine.

The chain employs TRBV5-1 and TRBJ2-1; 8 nucleotides match TRBD2. V trimming: 4 bases; J trimming: 1 base; junction bases outside the gene matches: 10. The CDR3 consists of 17 residues. Germline V gene lookup returns CDR1 SGHRS and CDR2 YFSETQ. DNA for the CDR3: TGCGCCAGCAGCCACGGAACGGGGGGGGCGTCCTACAATGAGCAGTTCTTC. It codes for CASSHGTGGASYNEQFF.

The chain recombines TRBV7-9 with TRBJ1-2; D is possibly TRBD1 (5 bases). V was shortened by 5 bases and J by 5 bases, with 21 bases between the two germline ends. The CDR3 length is 16 residues. From germline, CDR1 is SEHNR and CDR2 FQNEAQ (reference sequence). The CDR3: CASSHVVGTVDYGYTF. CDR3 bases: TGTGCCAGCAGCCACGTGGTAGGGACGGTCGATTATGGCTACACCTTC.

The V call is TRBV7-2, the J call TRBJ1-2; no firm D call. The CDR3 is 16 residues long. Germline lookup yields CDR1 SGHTA and CDR2 FQGNSA. The V end was cut by 1 base, the J end by 1 base, with 13 bases between. The CDR3 DNA is TGTGCCAGCAGCTTAGTGCGGTGGCAGAGTAACTATGGCTACACCTTC. Its translation is CASSLVRWQSNYGYTF.

This clonotype was found once. The chain has TRBV15 and TRBJ2-4; 7 positions match TRBD2. The CDR3 spans 15 residues. The V segment lost 0 bases and the J segment 6 bases; nucleotides outside the gene matches: 5. Germline CDR1 is LNHNV and CDR2 is YYDKDF (reference sequence). The CDR3 coding sequence is TGTGCCACCAGCAGAGATGGCGGGGGTTTAAACATTCAGTACTTC. It encodes CATSRDGGGLNIQYF.

V usage is TRBV7-2 and J usage is TRBJ2-4; no definite D call. Trimming removed 0 bases at V and 12 bases at J, with 15 bases between. Germline V gene lookup returns CDR1 SGHTA and CDR2 FQGNSA. The CDR3 consists of 14 residues. The CDR3 here is CASSLAFLAPDQYF. CDR3 DNA sequence: TGTGCCAGCAGCTTAGCGTTTCTTGCTCCGGATCAGTACTTC.

There are many counts of this clonotype. The rearrangement joins TRBV12-3 or TRBV12-4 to TRBJ2-2, with TRBD2 matching 13 bases. The CDR3 contains 16 residues. V lost 6 bases and J lost 5; bases outside the gene matches: 6. DNA for the CDR3: TGTGCCAGCAGATCGGGACTAGCGGGATGGACCGGGGAGCTGTTTTTT. It yields the protein CASRSGLAGWTGELFF.

In the case of this clonotype: Without the conserved terminal phenylalanine or tryptophan, this CDR3 likely stems from a read error. The DNA is omitted, as the CDR3 cannot be located on it reliably, and the CDR3 follows TCRdb's listing. The rearrangement links TRBV11-2 to TRBJ2-3; TRBD1 was called by the table and not checked on the DNA. CDR1 and CDR2 (germline): SGHAT, FQNNGV. The CDR3 extends over 12 residues, inclusive of both ends. CDR3 in amino acids: CASSLDLGGQSL.

There are a few counts of this clonotype. The gene calls are TRBV5-1 and TRBJ2-5; either TRBD1 or TRBD2 may supply D (6 bases each). The length of the CDR3 is 14 residues. Deletions cut 5 bases from V and 3 bases from J, with 14 bases between. CDR1 and CDR2 from the germline V gene are SGHRS and YFSETQ. The CDR3 here is CASRTGAAEETQYF. For the CDR3, the DNA is TGCGCCAGCAGAACGGGGGCAGCGGAAGAGACCCAGTACTTC.

This chain uses TRBV4-2 with TRBJ2-7, with a weak D call TRBD2 (6 bases). From germline, CDR1 is LGHNA and CDR2 YNFKEQ. The CDR3 contains 13 residues. The V and J ends lost 1 base and 6 bases respectively, with 10 bases between them. The CDR3 protein is CASSQGPGVEQYF. The CDR3 DNA reads TGTGCCAGCAGCCAAGGCCCGGGGGTCGAGCAGTACTTC.

This clonotype was picked up a small number of times. V is TRBV10-3 and J is TRBJ2-1; 15 nucleotides line up with TRBD2. V shed 6 bases and J 9 bases; nucleotides not matched to a gene: 6. The CDR3 extends over 15 amino acids. CDR1 ENHRY and CDR2 SYGVKD come from the germline V gene. The CDR3 reads CAIRGGLAGGSEQFF. The DNA for the CDR3 is TGTGCCATCAGGGGGGGACTAGCGGGAGGAAGTGAGCAGTTCTTC.